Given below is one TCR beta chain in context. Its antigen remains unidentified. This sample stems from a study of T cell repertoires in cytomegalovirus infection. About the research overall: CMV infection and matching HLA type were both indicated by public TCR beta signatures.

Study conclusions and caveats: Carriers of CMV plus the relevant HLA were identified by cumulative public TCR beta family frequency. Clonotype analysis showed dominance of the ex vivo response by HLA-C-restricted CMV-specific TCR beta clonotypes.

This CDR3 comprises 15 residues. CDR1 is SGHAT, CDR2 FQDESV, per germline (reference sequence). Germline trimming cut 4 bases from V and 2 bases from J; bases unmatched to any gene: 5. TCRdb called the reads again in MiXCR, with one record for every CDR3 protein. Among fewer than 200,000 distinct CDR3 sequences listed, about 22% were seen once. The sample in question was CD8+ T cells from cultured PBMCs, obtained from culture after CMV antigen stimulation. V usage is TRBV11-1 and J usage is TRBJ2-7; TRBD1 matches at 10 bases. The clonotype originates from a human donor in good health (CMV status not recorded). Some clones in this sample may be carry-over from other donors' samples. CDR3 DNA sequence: TGTGCCAGCAGCTCGGGACAGGGGAGGACCTACGAGCAGTACTTC. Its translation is CASSSGQGRTYEQYF.